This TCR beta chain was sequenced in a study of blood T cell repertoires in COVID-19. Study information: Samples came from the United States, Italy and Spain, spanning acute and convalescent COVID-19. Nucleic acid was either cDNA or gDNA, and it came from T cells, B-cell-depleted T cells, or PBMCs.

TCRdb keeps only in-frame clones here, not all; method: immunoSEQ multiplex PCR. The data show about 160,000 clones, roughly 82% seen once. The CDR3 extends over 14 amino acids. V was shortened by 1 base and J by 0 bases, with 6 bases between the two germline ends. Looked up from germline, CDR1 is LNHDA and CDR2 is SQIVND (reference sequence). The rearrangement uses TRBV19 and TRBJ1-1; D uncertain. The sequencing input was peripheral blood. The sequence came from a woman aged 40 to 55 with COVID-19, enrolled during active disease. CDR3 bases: TGTGCCAGTAGTATAGGTCACATGAACACTGAAGCTTTCTTT. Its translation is CASSIGHMNTEAFF.